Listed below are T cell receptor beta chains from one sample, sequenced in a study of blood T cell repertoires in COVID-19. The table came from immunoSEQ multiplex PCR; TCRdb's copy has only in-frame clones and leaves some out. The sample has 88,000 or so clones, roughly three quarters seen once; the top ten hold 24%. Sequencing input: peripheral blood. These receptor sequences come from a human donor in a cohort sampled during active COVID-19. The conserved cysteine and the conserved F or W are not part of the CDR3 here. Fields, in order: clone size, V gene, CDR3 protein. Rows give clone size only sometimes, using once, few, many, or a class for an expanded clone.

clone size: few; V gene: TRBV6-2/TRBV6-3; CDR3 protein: ASSYALMRTEAF
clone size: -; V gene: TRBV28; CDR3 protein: ASSTIPTGANEKLF
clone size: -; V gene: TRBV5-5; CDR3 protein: ASSRTDRGRAQETQY
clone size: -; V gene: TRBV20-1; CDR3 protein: SARLAYEQY
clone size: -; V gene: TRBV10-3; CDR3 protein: AISKPGQDYEQY
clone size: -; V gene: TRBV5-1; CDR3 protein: ASKAGFGSDTQY
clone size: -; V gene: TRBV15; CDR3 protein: ATSRPNRGRTEAF
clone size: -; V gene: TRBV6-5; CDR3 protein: ASRSGQGASYEQY
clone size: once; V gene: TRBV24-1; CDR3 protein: ATSDGDTKETQY
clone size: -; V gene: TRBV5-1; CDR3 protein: ASSLVGGSGVNEQF
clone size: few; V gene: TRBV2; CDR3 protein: ASSPSGSGELF
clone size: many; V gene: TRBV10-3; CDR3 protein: AIRSYSEQY
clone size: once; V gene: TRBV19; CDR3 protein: ASSVDRGSTEAF
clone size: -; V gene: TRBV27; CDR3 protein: ASSPLADISYEQY
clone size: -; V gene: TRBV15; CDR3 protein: ATSRPTSGIETQY
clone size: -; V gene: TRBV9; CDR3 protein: ASSPTSGTSYEQY
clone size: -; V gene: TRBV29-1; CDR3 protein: SAGSANYGYT
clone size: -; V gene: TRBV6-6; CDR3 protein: ASRVSGSTDTQY
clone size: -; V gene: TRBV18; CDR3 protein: ASSPTLAGANYNEQF
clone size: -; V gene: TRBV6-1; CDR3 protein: ASSARSSGRSDTQY
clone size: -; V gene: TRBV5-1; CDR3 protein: ASSLQGSASSYNEQF
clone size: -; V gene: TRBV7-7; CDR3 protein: ASSLDLALQETQY
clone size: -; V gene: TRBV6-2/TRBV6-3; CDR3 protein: ASSYSTTGEVAGGTDTQY
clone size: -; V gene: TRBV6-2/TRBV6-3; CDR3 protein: ASSQGVGNQPQH
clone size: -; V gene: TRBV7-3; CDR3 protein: ASSYTGVGYGNEQF
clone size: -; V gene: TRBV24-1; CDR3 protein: ATSDSGGEIYGYT
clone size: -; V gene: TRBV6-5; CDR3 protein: ASRTGGGYEQY
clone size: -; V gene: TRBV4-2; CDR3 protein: ASSQGGVGNQPQH
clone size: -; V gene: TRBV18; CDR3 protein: ASSPSGIGEQF
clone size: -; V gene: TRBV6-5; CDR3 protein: ASGTSGRWGGEQY
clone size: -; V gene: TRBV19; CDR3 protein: ASSRQGAGSDEQF
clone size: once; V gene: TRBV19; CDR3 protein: ASSLTSGRIYNEQF
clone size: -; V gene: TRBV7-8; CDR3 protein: ASSFRPRSNQPQH
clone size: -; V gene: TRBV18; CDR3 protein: ASSQYGTDTEAF
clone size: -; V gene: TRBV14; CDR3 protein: ASSQDRKIAGGPWQF
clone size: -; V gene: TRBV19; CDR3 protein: ASSIASGQNYGYT
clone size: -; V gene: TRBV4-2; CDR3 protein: ASSRQTGTEKYEQY
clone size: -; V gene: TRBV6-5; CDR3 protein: ASSVLTGGPGEQF
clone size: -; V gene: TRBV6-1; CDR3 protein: ASSGFFGSNTGELF
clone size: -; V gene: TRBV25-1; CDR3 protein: ASTPGNQETQY
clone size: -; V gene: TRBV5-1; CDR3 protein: ASSFSEVPNYGYT
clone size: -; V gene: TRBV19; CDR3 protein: ASSVPGLAQETQY
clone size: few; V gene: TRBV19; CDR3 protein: ASSMGSLRNTIY
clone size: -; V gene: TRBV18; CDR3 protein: AGHGGTGDGYT
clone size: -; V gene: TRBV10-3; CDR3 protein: AISTAGGQGASGANVLT
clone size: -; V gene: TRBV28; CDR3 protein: ASSLPGQVNTGELF
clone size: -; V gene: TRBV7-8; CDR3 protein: ASSSNRGNQPQH
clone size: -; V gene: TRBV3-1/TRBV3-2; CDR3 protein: ASSQYRGMAEAF
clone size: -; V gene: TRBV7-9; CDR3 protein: ASSLPGPGNTIY
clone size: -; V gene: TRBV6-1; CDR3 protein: ASSELGPGDTEAF
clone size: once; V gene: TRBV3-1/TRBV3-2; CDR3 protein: ASSPKASGLNTGELF
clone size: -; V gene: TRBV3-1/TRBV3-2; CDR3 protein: ASSQGRQGRVDEQF
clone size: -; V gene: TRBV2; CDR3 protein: ASSGQGARVGGYT
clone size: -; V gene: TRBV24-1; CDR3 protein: ATSDRYPGDSNQPQH
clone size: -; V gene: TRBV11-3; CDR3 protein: ASSLVSGGSYNEQF
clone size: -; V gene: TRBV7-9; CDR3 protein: ASSLRTSGPSDTQY
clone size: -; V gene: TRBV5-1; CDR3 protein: ASSLETTPSRY
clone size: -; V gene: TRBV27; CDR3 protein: ASSLLGVMTGELF
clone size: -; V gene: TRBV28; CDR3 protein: ASSKTLGRTEAF